This paragraph covers one T cell receptor beta chain sequence. Germline V gives CDR1 SGHTA, CDR2 FQGNSA. V dropped 5 bases and J dropped 0; count of bases not matched to a gene: 7. There are 16 residues in the CDR3. TCRdb's table, derived via immunoSEQ multiplex PCR, lists solely in-frame clones and lacks some. The sample consists of 160,000 or so clones, 75% to 90% of them appearing once. The sample belongs to a study of T cell responses to AZD1222 COVID-19 vaccine. The genes are TRBV7-2 and TRBJ2-1, with TRBD2 identical over 7 bases. The input for sequencing was peripheral blood, taken after recovery from COVID-19. The origin of this receptor is an adult who had recovered from COVID-19. The CDR3 loop is CASSPWVAGSYNEQFF. In DNA, the CDR3 is TGTGCCAGCAGCCCTTGGGTAGCGGGCTCCTACAATGAGCAGTTCTTC. The whole variable domain, remainder taken from reference TRBV7-2 and TRBJ2-1, is GAGVSQSPSNKVTEKGKDVELRCDPISGHTALYWYRQSLGQGLEFLIYFQGNSAPDKSGLPSDRFSAERTGGSVSTLTIQRTQQEDSAVYLCASSPWVAGSYNEQFFGPGTRLTVL.